The source of this T cell receptor (beta chain) is a study of sequential checkpoint blockade in melanoma. Whole-study context: After both sequences, patients received maintenance nivolumab.

Assay used: immunoSEQ multiplex PCR; TCRdb lists only in-frame clones, some missing. The profile shows approximately 29,000 clones, 83% of them singletons. Treatment in this sample: randomized to nivolumab then ipilimumab (arm A) or the reverse (arm B). DNA-damaging chemotherapy had not been given to any patient beforehand. In germline, CDR1 is MDHEN, CDR2 SYDVKM. The CDR3 length is 15 residues. Between the trimmed V and J ends, which lost 1 base and 4 bases, there was a span of 10 bases. This TCR was sampled from a human donor with melanoma. The V call is TRBV28, the J call TRBJ2-2; no clear D. The sample in question was CD8+ T cells sorted from blood (inferred from file names), obtained from a patient given nivolumab and ipilimumab in sequence. The CDR3 region has the DNA TGTGCCAGCAGTTTATTCCTACAGAGCACCGGGGAGCTGTTTTTT. Translating it yields CASSLFLQSTGELFF.